The T cell receptor (beta chain) under discussion was sequenced for a study of regulatory T cells in long-lasting Graves disease. Points from the study as a whole: With persistent disease, TRBV28, TRBJ1-2 and TRBJ2-5 were the favored segments.

The CDR3 contains 11 residues. Germline V gene lookup returns CDR1 DFQATT and CDR2 SNEGSKA (reference sequence). Trimming took 8 bases from V and 0 from J, leaving 5 bases between them. This clonotype has just a few counts. Its antigen is not known. As for time point: newly diagnosed GD, antithyroid drugs for less than 3 months. The TCR library was prepared using RNA isolated from PBMCs. TCR beta libraries were built with iRepertoire HTBI primers and Arm-PCR of CDR3 regions. TCRdb ran MiXCR on the multiplex PCR reads and lists one entry per CDR3 protein. The repertoire holds about 620,000 distinct CDR3 sequences, with about 16% as singletons. The sample also formed part of further work on T cells in Graves' hyperthyroidism and ophthalmopathy. That paper states: These patients, aged 18 to 65, had recently diagnosed hyperthyroidism lasting under 2 months. Not enrolled were patients with uncontrolled infection, other autoimmune disease, pregnancy or lactation. Ophthalmopathy prediction by the model preceded onset by a median about 6 months.

The sample in question was peripheral blood mononuclear cells (PBMCs), obtained at new diagnosis, from a patient treated with antithyroid drugs. This clonotype originated in a woman aged 25-40 years with Graves disease. The gene calls are TRBV20-1 and TRBJ1-5, with D possibly being TRBD1 (5 bases). Here the CDR3 DNA reads TGCAGTCAGGGTAGCAATCAGCCCCAGCATTTT. It yields the protein CSQGSNQPQHF.